The 32 T cell receptor beta chains in this list originate from one sample, sequenced in a study of blood T cell repertoires in COVID-19. Assay: immunoSEQ multiplex PCR; the TCRdb copy retains only in-frame clones and omits some. The sample carries about 250,000 clones, approximately 84% recorded once. Sample: PBMCs or T cells enriched from blood (not recorded which). The receptors here all came from a young man who had recovered from COVID-19.

V gene TRBV3-1 (or the pseudogene TRBV3-2) combines with J gene TRBJ1-2, with D possibly TRBD1 on 6 matching bases. Between the trimmed V and J ends, which lost 4 bases and 5 bases, there was a span of 20 bases. Germline V gene sequence: CDR1 LGHDT, CDR2 YNNKEL (reference sequence). The CDR3 sequence is 16 residues long. CDR3 in DNA: TGTGCCAGCAGCCCTTCGTCACTACAGGGAACTTATGGCTACACCTTC. This translates into CASSPSSLQGTYGYTF.

The chain is built from TRBV18 and TRBJ1-5; D perhaps matches TRBD1 (6 bases). There are 15 residues in the CDR3. V was pared by 3 bases and J by 7 bases, with 16 bases between. Germline V CDR1 and CDR2: KGHSH, LQKENI. The CDR3 reads CASSPGTGIRQPQHF. The CDR3 DNA follows: TGTGCCAGCTCACCCGGAACAGGGATACGACAGCCCCAGCATTTT.

This sequence joins TRBV2 and TRBJ1-1, with D perhaps TRBD1 (6 bases). CDR1 is SNHLY and CDR2 is FYNNEI in the germline V gene. Trimming took 10 bases from V and 5 from J, leaving 17 bases between them. The CDR3 is made up of 13 amino acids. The CDR3 DNA follows: TGTGCCACTCAGGGACAATTGTGGACTGAAGCTTTCTTT. Encoded protein: CATQGQLWTEAFF.

The chain couples TRBV11-3 to TRBJ2-1, with TRBD2 identical over 10 bases. V shed 4 bases, J shed 10 bases, and the junction held 10 bases outside the gene matches. CDR1 and CDR2 (germline): SGHNT, YENEEA. This CDR3 region has 15 residues. Here the CDR3 reads CASSSGPTSGKEQFF. The CDR3, as DNA: TGTGCCAGCAGCTCCGGGCCCACTAGCGGGAAAGAGCAGTTCTTC.

This clone occurred a few times. This sequence joins TRBV19 and TRBJ2-7; the D is unclear. CDR3 length equals 15 residues. V shed 0 bases and J shed 2 bases, with 11 bases lying between them. CDR1 and CDR2 (germline): LNHDA, SQIVND (reference sequence). DNA of the CDR3: TGTGCCAGTAGTATAGACAAGACACATGCCTACGAGCAGTACTTC. Residues: CASSIDKTHAYEQYF.

This clone was recorded once. J is TRBJ2-1 and V is TRBV10-1; 7 bases match TRBD1. The CDR3 contains 17 residues. Germline-derived CDR1 and CDR2 are WNHNN and SYGVQD (reference sequence). With V trimmed by 3 bases and J by 0 bases, 8 bases remained unmatched. The CDR3 here is CASSDRQGRSSYNEQFF. CDR3 bases: TGCGCCAGCAGTGACAGACAGGGCCGAAGCTCCTACAATGAGCAGTTCTTC.

The genes are TRBV10-2 and TRBJ1-4; D perhaps matches TRBD1 (5 bases). CDR3 length equals 15 residues. Germline lookup yields CDR1 WSHSY and CDR2 SAAADI. V was pared by 3 bases and J by 7 bases, with 15 bases between. CDR3 region: CASSEMWQGGEKLFF. For the CDR3, the DNA is TGCGCCAGCAGTGAAATGTGGCAGGGAGGTGAAAAACTGTTTTTT.

The J gene is TRBJ2-1, the V gene TRBV7-3; D is perhaps TRBD1 (5 bases). The V end lost 4 bases, the J end lost 7 bases, and 11 bases lay between the germline ends. CDR1 SGHTA and CDR2 FQGTGA come from the germline V gene. CDR3 size: 13 residues. Written as DNA, the CDR3 is TGTGCCAGCAGCTGCCCAGGGTGTAATGAGCAGTTCTTC. It is translated as CASSCPGCNEQFF.

The CDR3 coding sequence is TGTGCCAGCAGTCTAGCCGCACGACAAGGGGGTCGCGAGCAGTACTTC. Its translation is CASSLAARQGGREQYF. The V and J genes are TRBV28 and TRBJ2-7, with D possibly being TRBD1 (6 bases). Germline V gene sequence: CDR1 MDHEN, CDR2 SYDVKM. The germline V and J ends were trimmed by 5 bases and 6 bases, with 23 bases remaining between them. The CDR3 spans 16 residues.

The chain combines TRBV6-5 with TRBJ2-7, with D perhaps matching TRBD1 (5 bases). CDR3 size: 11 residues. V was clipped by 6 bases and J by 3 bases, with 6 bases between them. Per the germline V gene, CDR1 is MNHEY and CDR2 is SVGAGI. The CDR3 loop reads CASRDNYEQYF. As DNA, the CDR3 is TGTGCCAGCAGGGACAACTACGAGCAGTACTTC.

This chain uses TRBV18 with TRBJ1-2; 7 bases agree with TRBD1. The CDR3 has 14 residues. The V gene's germline CDR1 is KGHSH and CDR2 LQKENI. With 3 bases clipped from V and 4 bases from J, the junction kept 5 bases outside the gene matches. CDR3 residues: CASSPGQTTYGYTF. CDR3 nucleotides: TGTGCCAGCTCACCGGGACAGACCACCTATGGCTACACCTTC.

The genes are TRBV5-8 and TRBJ1-1; D call uncertain. The CDR3 consists of 17 residues. CDR1 and CDR2 from the germline V gene are SGHTS and YDEGEE. V was cut by 4 bases and J by 0 bases, with 19 bases left in between. This CDR3 reads CASSPEGVTEMNTEAFF. The CDR3 DNA follows: TGTGCCAGCAGCCCGGAGGGAGTAACAGAGATGAACACTGAAGCTTTCTTT.

This sequence joins TRBV11-2 and TRBJ2-2; D gene unclear. V dropped 5 bases and J dropped 1 base, with 8 bases sitting between them. Germline-derived CDR1 and CDR2 are SGHAT and FQNNGV. The length of the CDR3 is 14 residues. Here the CDR3 DNA reads TGTGCCAGCAGCGGGCAGATGAACACCGGGGAGCTGTTTTTT. Translation gives CASSGQMNTGELFF. The variable domain in full, with the rest retrieved from reference TRBV11-2 and TRBJ2-2, is EAGVAQSPRYKIIEKRQSVAFWCNPISGHATLYWYQQILGQGPKLLIQFQNNGVVDDSQLPKDRFSAERLKGVDSTLKIQPAKLEDSAVYLCASSGQMNTGELFFGEGSRLTVL.

The chain carries TRBV15 and TRBJ1-4; tentative D call: TRBD1 (5 bases). The germline V gene has CDR1 LNHNV and CDR2 YYDKDF (reference sequence). The CDR3 has 18 residues. The ends were cut back, 3 bases at V and 2 bases at J, with 19 bases in the middle. CDR3 bases: TGTGCCACCAGCAGCTTCAGGGTGAGGTCCGGGACTAATGAAAAACTGTTTTTT. Amino acid sequence: CATSSFRVRSGTNEKLFF.

J is TRBJ1-1 and V is TRBV11-3, with 9 positions matching TRBD1. Trimming took 4 bases from V and 0 from J; bases not matched to a gene: 12. The CDR3 spans 18 residues. Germline V CDR1 and CDR2: SGHNT, YENEEA. The CDR3 nucleotides read TGTGCCAGCAGCTCAAGGGGATGGGGGACAGGGCTGAACACTGAAGCTTTCTTT. Protein: CASSSRGWGTGLNTEAFF.

The genes are TRBV11-3 and TRBJ2-1; D is perhaps TRBD1 (8 bases). Germline V gene data show CDR1 as SGHNT and CDR2 as YENEEA. This CDR3 has 15 amino acids. Trimming removed 5 bases from V and 5 bases from J, with 16 bases in between. CDR3 sequence reads: CASSATQGGDNEQFF. The CDR3, as DNA: TGTGCCAGCAGCGCAACACAGGGGGGGGACAATGAGCAGTTCTTC.

V and J are TRBV5-5 and TRBJ1-1, with D perhaps matching TRBD1 (6 bases). The germline CDR1 and CDR2 sequences are SGHKS and YYEKEE (reference sequence). The ends were cut back, 2 bases at V and 3 bases at J, with 8 bases in the middle. This CDR3 has 13 residues. The CDR3 DNA sequence: TGTGCCAGCAGCTTTAACAGGGACACTGAAGCTTTCTTT. This sequence encodes CASSFNRDTEAFF.

V gene TRBV6-5 combines with J gene TRBJ2-5, with TRBD2 matching over 9 bases. The CDR3 is 15 amino acids. CDR1 MNHEY and CDR2 SVGAGI come from the germline V gene. V shed 8 bases, J shed 2 bases, and the junction held 9 bases outside the gene matches. The CDR3 reads CASVQAGGLQETQYF. The DNA of the CDR3 is TGTGCCAGCGTCCAAGCGGGGGGACTGCAAGAGACCCAGTACTTC.

The chain couples TRBV6-5 to TRBJ2-7; no reliable D call. Trimming cost V 5 bases and J 2 bases, with 13 bases left between them. Germline assignment: CDR1 MNHEY and CDR2 SVGAGI. This CDR3 region has 14 residues. The CDR3 coding sequence is TGTGCCAGCAGTCTATTAACTGATACCTACGAGCAGTACTTC. This encodes CASSLLTDTYEQYF.

The rearrangement links TRBV25-1 to TRBJ2-1, with a tentative D call TRBD2 (5 bases). The CDR3 extends over 16 amino acids. Between the trimmed V and J ends, which lost 6 bases and 7 bases, there was a span of 22 bases. Germline CDR1 is MGHDK and CDR2 is SYGVNS. In nucleotides, the CDR3 is TGTGCCAGCAGCCATACCAGTCGGGGAATCTTAAATGAGCAGTTCTTC. Translated, it gives CASSHTSRGILNEQFF.

This clone was counted once. The chain joins TRBV4-1 to TRBJ1-1; TRBD1 might be the D (6 bases). The germline gives CDR1 MGHRA, CDR2 YSYEKL. Deletions cut 8 bases from V and 1 base from J, with 14 bases between. CDR3 length: 14 amino acids. CDR3 sequence (DNA): TGCGCCAGCGGGAACAGGGATGGGAACACTGAAGCTTTCTTT. Amino acids: CASGNRDGNTEAFF.

The rearrangement joins TRBV5-4 to TRBJ1-1; 7 bases are shared with TRBD1. CDR3 length: 15 amino acids. The junction had 6 bases not matched to a gene; V was cut back by 2 bases and J by 2 bases. Germline V gene lookup returns CDR1 SGHNT and CDR2 YYREEE (reference sequence). CDR3 sequence reads: CASSLKQGHNTEAFF. As DNA, the CDR3 is TGTGCCAGCAGCTTAAAACAGGGGCATAACACTGAAGCTTTCTTT.

This chain joins TRBV30 and TRBJ1-2; a weak D match, TRBD1 (6 bases). This CDR3 region has 13 residues. Trimming left V 5 bases short and J 4 bases short, with 14 bases between. Germline CDR1 is GTSNPN and CDR2 is SVGIG (reference sequence). CDR3 region: CAWGTGIGYGYTF. The CDR3 DNA follows: TGTGCCTGGGGAACAGGGATAGGCTATGGCTACACCTTC.

V and J are TRBV5-1 and TRBJ2-3; no clear D. Trimming cost V 0 bases and J 0 bases, with 8 bases left between them. Germline loops: CDR1 SGHRS, CDR2 YFSETQ. CDR3 length: 15 residues. CDR3 sequence: CASSLGQASTDTQYF. The DNA for the CDR3 is TGCGCCAGCAGCTTGGGGCAGGCGAGCACAGATACGCAGTATTTT.

This chain connects TRBV28 to TRBJ2-5, with TRBD2 matching over 14 bases. The CDR3 runs to 19 residues. Germline CDR1 is MDHEN and CDR2 is SYDVKM. With V trimmed by 3 bases and J by 9 bases, 18 bases remained unmatched. Written as DNA, the CDR3 is TGTGCCAGCAGTTTTCCGGGACTAGCGGGAGAGGGCAAGAGATTGGCCCAGTACTTC. Encoded protein: CASSFPGLAGEGKRLAQYF.

This clone was counted a single time. V is TRBV2 and J is TRBJ2-5, with 10 nucleotides matching TRBD2. Germline CDR1 is SNHLY and CDR2 is FYNNEI. This CDR3 is 14 amino acids long. The J segment lost 3 bases and the V segment lost 7 bases, leaving 5 bases of the junction unmatched. CDR3 loop: CASTGLAFEETQYF. DNA of the CDR3: TGTGCCAGCACGGGACTAGCGTTCGAAGAGACCCAGTACTTC.

This clone was recorded once. The chain has TRBV9 and TRBJ2-1; TRBD2 matches at 10 bases. V was pared by 0 bases and J by 2 bases, with 2 bases of the junction left unmatched. Germline V CDR1 and CDR2: SGDLS, YYNGEE. The CDR3 has 16 residues. The CDR3 DNA is TGTGCCAGCAGCGTAGCTAGCGGGGGACCCTACAATGAGCAGTTCTTC. Translation: CASSVASGGPYNEQFF.

This clone appeared once. The genes are TRBV5-1 and TRBJ1-2, with 8 bases matching TRBD1. V was pared by 7 bases and J by 6 bases, with 11 bases of the junction left unmatched. In germline, CDR1 is SGHRS, CDR2 YFSETQ. The CDR3 extends over 14 amino acids. The CDR3 region is CASCQDQGANGYTF. The CDR3 region has the DNA TGCGCCAGCTGTCAGGACCAGGGGGCGAATGGCTACACCTTC.

The CDR3 region has the DNA TGTGCCAGTAGTATAGCCTCGACAGCTGGAGAGCAGTACTTC. Translating gives CASSIASTAGEQYF. This sequence joins TRBV19 and TRBJ2-7; D perhaps matches TRBD1 (5 bases). The V end lost 1 base, the J end lost 7 bases, and 14 bases lay between the germline ends. Germline CDR1 reads LNHDA; CDR2 reads SQIVND (reference sequence). The CDR3 is 14 residues long.

The chain carries TRBV24-1 and TRBJ2-2, with D maybe TRBD2 (6 bases). CDR1 is KGHDR and CDR2 is SFDVKD in the germline V gene. The CDR3 extends over 16 amino acids. V shed 3 bases and J shed 7 bases, with 17 bases lying between them. CDR3 bases: TGTGCCACCAGTGATCCGAGAGGGACTTTCGGCGGGGAGCTGTTTTTT. It yields the protein CATSDPRGTFGGELFF.

The rearrangement uses TRBV10-2 and TRBJ2-1; 7 nucleotides agree with TRBD2. In germline, CDR1 is WSHSY, CDR2 SAAADI. The V gene end was trimmed by 3 bases and the J gene end by 8 bases; junction bases not matched to a gene: 13. This CDR3 has 16 amino acids. CDR3 DNA sequence: TGCGCCAGCAGTGAATTGGGGCGGGGGAGTTGGTATGAGCAGTTCTTC. Amino acids: CASSELGRGSWYEQFF.

This chain uses TRBV4-1 with TRBJ2-2; weak D call: TRBD1 (5 bases). The CDR3 totals 16 residues. The germline V gene encodes CDR1 MGHRA and CDR2 YSYEKL. Trimming cost V 4 bases and J 1 base, with 13 bases left between them. The CDR3: CASSPVDRVNTGELFF. Here the CDR3 DNA reads TGCGCCAGCAGCCCTGTCGACAGAGTGAACACCGGGGAGCTGTTTTTT.